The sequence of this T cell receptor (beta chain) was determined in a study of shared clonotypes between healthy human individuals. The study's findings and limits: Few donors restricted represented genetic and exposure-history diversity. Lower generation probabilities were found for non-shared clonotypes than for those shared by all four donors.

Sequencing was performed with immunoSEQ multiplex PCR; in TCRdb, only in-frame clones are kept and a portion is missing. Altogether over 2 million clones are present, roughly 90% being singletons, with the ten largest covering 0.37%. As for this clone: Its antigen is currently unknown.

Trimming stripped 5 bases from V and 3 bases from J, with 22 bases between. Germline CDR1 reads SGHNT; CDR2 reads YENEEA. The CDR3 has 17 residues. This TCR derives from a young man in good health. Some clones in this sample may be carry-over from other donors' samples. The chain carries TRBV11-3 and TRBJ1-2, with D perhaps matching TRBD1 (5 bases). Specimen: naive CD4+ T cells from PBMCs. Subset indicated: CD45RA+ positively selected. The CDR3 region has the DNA TGTGCCAGCAGCCAAAATAGAGGGCCAGGGACTTACTATGGCTACACCTTC. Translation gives CASSQNRGPGTYYGYTF.